This paragraph reports one T cell receptor (beta chain). Its antigen is as yet unknown. Trimming removed 0 bases at V and 2 bases at J, with 9 bases between. The CDR3 is made up of 15 amino acids. The germline gives CDR1 SGHRS, CDR2 YFSETQ. The PCR had 60 Vbeta and 13 Jbeta primers. The data were produced by immunoSEQ multiplex PCR, yet TCRdb's version contains in-frame clones alone and is incomplete. The data contain about 120,000 clones, almost 85% of them singletons. The data originate from a study of cytomegalovirus exposure and HLA in healthy donors. Study conclusions and caveats: Within an earlier analysis, most TCR beta V segments proved productive either about 90% or about 30% of the time. The study found most TCR sequences rare, yet found some public TCRs in many donors.

This clonotype was sampled from a woman aged 18-29 years in good health and CMV-seronegative. The sequenced sample consisted of PBMCs. V gene TRBV5-1 combines with J gene TRBJ2-1; tentative D call: TRBD1 (6 bases). The CDR3 bases are TGCGCCAGCAGCTTGGGACAGGATCCCTACAATGAGCAGTTCTTC. Residues: CASSLGQDPYNEQFF.